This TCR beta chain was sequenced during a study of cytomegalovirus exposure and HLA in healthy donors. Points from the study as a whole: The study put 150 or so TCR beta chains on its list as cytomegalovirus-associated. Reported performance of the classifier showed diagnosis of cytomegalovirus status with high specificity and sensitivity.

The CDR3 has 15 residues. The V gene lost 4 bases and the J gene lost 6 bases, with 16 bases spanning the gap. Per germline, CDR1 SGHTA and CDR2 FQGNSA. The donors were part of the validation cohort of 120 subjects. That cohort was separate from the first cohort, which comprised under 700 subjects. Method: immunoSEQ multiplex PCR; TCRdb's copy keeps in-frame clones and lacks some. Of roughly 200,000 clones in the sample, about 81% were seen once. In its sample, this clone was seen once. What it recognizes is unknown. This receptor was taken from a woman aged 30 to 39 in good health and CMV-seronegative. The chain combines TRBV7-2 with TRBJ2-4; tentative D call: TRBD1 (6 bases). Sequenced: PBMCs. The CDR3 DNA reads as TGTGCCAGCAGCTCCGTGGCCGGGACAACAAACATTCAGTACTTC. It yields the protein CASSSVAGTTNIQYF.